This T cell receptor beta chain was profiled in a study of T cells in Graves' hyperthyroidism and ophthalmopathy. At the level of the study: The blood sample was taken at first diagnosis, before treatment began. Study-wide findings and caveats: Model output signaled ophthalmopathy a median 6.5 months ahead of onset.

TCR beta CDR3 regions were amplified from RNA. TCR CDR3 regions were first amplified by RT-PCR with HTBI primers. In TCRdb, the multiplex PCR reads were re-called with MiXCR into one record per CDR3 protein. The table shows a few hundred thousand distinct CDR3 sequences, with about an eighth occurring only once. The germline gives CDR1 DFQATT, CDR2 SNEGSKA (reference sequence). V dropped 3 bases and J dropped 1 base, with 13 bases sitting between them. This CDR3 comprises 15 residues. Every diagnosis used clinical symptoms, serum thyroxine and TRAb, thyroid ultrasound and orbital computed tomography. This clonotype was counted at least ten times. Its specificity is unknown.

The sequence was obtained from a woman younger than 35 with Graves' hyperthyroidism. This rearrangement joins TRBV20-1 to TRBJ2-1; D remains ambiguous. The specimen sequenced was blood. The CDR3 sequence is CSASPAGDSYNEQFF. CDR3 sequence (DNA): TGCAGTGCTAGTCCCGCAGGCGATTCCTACAATGAGCAGTTCTTC.